The 14 T cell receptor beta chains below were found in one sample sequenced in a study of T cell changes during pregnancy in multiple sclerosis. The table came from immunoSEQ multiplex PCR; TCRdb's copy has only in-frame clones and leaves some out. Among 25,000 to 40,000 clones listed, 89% were seen once. Sequencing was performed on CD8+ T cells from peripheral blood mononuclear cells, taken in the third trimester of pregnancy. The receptor source for this set is a female donor with multiple sclerosis, enrolled in a pregnancy study.

The chain carries TRBV9 and TRBJ2-1; 7 bases map to TRBD1. This CDR3 contains 14 residues. Germline lookup yields CDR1 SGDLS and CDR2 YYNGEE. Trimming took 4 bases from V and 5 from J; bases not matched to a gene: 6. The CDR3 sequence: CASSPDGTDNEQFF. CDR3 DNA: TGTGCCAGCAGCCCGGACGGGACAGACAATGAGCAGTTCTTC. Using reference TRBV9 and TRBJ2-1 for the parts outside the CDR3, the full variable domain is DSGVTQTPKHLITATGQRVTLRCSPRSGDLSVYWYQQSLDQGLQFLIQYYNGEERAKGNILERFSAQQFPDLHSELNLSSLELGDSALYFCASSPDGTDNEQFFGPGTRLTVL.

V usage is TRBV7-3 and J usage is TRBJ2-1; the D gene is possibly TRBD2 (6 bases). The ends were cut back, 2 bases at V and 1 base at J, with 15 bases in the middle. Germline V gene data show CDR1 as SGHTA and CDR2 as FQGTGA. The CDR3 extends over 17 amino acids. CDR3 amino acids: CASSLLGGYGSYNEQFF. CDR3 DNA sequence: TGTGCCAGCAGCTTACTTGGGGGGTATGGGTCCTACAATGAGCAGTTCTTC.

The J gene is TRBJ2-3, the V gene TRBV27; perhaps TRBD1 as D (6 bases). CDR3 length equals 16 residues. From germline, CDR1 is MNHEY and CDR2 SMNVEV (reference sequence). Trimming shortened V by 0 bases and J by 6 bases, and 16 bases separated the two germline ends. The CDR3 DNA sequence: TGTGCCAGCAGTTTATCTTGGGGGCTAGGTTCCGATACGCAGTATTTT. It encodes CASSLSWGLGSDTQYF.

V and J are TRBV9 and TRBJ2-1; weak D call: TRBD1 (5 bases). Germline V CDR1 and CDR2: SGDLS, YYNGEE. This CDR3 has 15 amino acids. Trimming left V 0 bases short and J 2 bases short, with 9 bases between. CDR3 DNA: TGTGCCAGCAGCGTAGTGAAGGGGCCCTACAATGAGCAGTTCTTC. It is translated as CASSVVKGPYNEQFF.

The CDR3: CASSLSGGEKLFF. The CDR3 DNA follows: TGTGCCAGCAGCTTAAGCGGTGGCGAAAAACTGTTTTTT. The gene calls are TRBV7-6 and TRBJ1-4; D gene ambiguous. The CDR3 consists of 13 residues. The V end lost 2 bases, the J end lost 8 bases, and 9 bases lay between the germline ends. The germline V gene has CDR1 SGHVS and CDR2 FNYEAQ.

J is TRBJ1-1 and V is TRBV2; D might be TRBD1 (6 bases). CDR3 size: 14 residues. V was cut by 4 bases and J by 6 bases, with 15 bases left in between. Germline assignment: CDR1 SNHLY and CDR2 FYNNEI. DNA for the CDR3: TGTGCCAGCAGTGTGCCAACAGGGACCGCTGAAGCTTTCTTT. This encodes CASSVPTGTAEAFF. Based on the CDR3 plus reference TRBV2 and TRBJ1-1, the full variable domain is EPEVTQTPSHQVTQMGQEVILRCVPISNHLYFYWYRQILGQKVEFLVSFYNNEISEKSEIFDDQFSVERPDGSNFTLKIRSTKLEDSAMYFCASSVPTGTAEAFFGQGTRLTVV.

Judged by abundance, this clone is medium-sized. V gene TRBV7-9 combines with J gene TRBJ2-2; 10 bases are shared with TRBD2. The V segment lost 3 bases and the J segment 5 bases; nucleotides outside the gene matches: 6. This CDR3 has 16 residues. Germline assignment: CDR1 SEHNR and CDR2 FQNEAQ (reference sequence). The CDR3 region has the DNA TGTGCCAGCAGCTTGTCTAGCGGGAGTCAAACCGGGGAGCTGTTTTTT. Translated: CASSLSSGSQTGELFF.

The chain employs TRBV28 and TRBJ2-1, with TRBD2 matching over 9 bases. Germline values: CDR1 MDHEN, CDR2 SYDVKM. The trim removed 1 base at V and 0 bases at J, leaving 13 bases unmatched. The CDR3 contains 20 residues. This CDR3 is CASSLSTGWREGSSYNEQFF. CDR3 bases: TGTGCCAGCAGTTTATCCACCGGATGGCGGGAGGGGAGCTCCTACAATGAGCAGTTCTTC. The whole variable domain, filled in from reference TRBV28 and TRBJ2-1, reads DVKVTQSSRYLVKRTGEKVFLECVQDMDHENMFWYRQDPGLGLRLIYFSYDVKMKEKGDIPEGYSVSREKKERFSLILESASTNQTSMYLCASSLSTGWREGSSYNEQFFGPGTRLTVL.

The chain uses TRBV6-1 and TRBJ2-4; D ambiguous. This CDR3 is built from 19 residues. V was clipped by 4 bases and J by 0 bases, with 22 bases between them. Germline values: CDR1 MNHNS, CDR2 SASEGT. The CDR3 loop is CASSGASIKELLAKNIQYF. CDR3 sequence (DNA): TGTGCCAGCAGTGGTGCCTCCATTAAAGAACTACTAGCCAAAAACATTCAGTACTTC.

The gene calls are TRBV19 and TRBJ2-1; perhaps TRBD2 as D (6 bases). The CDR3 spans 18 residues. The V and J ends lost 5 bases and 3 bases respectively, with 23 bases between them. Germline CDR1 is LNHDA and CDR2 is SQIVND (reference sequence). The CDR3, as DNA: TGTGCCAGTAGTCCTGGGGGGTGGGGGACTGGAGACTACAATGAGCAGTTCTTC. It is translated as CASSPGGWGTGDYNEQFF.

This chain uses TRBV9 with TRBJ2-1, with 7 bases matching TRBD2. Trimming took 0 bases from V and 8 from J; bases not matched to a gene: 8. CDR1 is SGDLS and CDR2 is YYNGEE in the germline V gene. This CDR3 spans 15 amino acids. The DNA for the CDR3 is TGTGCCAGCAGCGTAGGTGGCGGGGGAGGGGATGAGCAGTTCTTC. This gives the protein CASSVGGGGGDEQFF.

The gene calls are TRBV15 and TRBJ2-1; 14 nucleotides match TRBD2. The CDR3 has 16 amino acids. Unmatched junction bases numbered 2, after V lost 4 bases and J lost 3 bases. CDR1 is LNHNV, CDR2 YYDKDF, per germline (reference sequence). CDR3 residues: CATSTGLAGGYNEQFF. The CDR3 coding sequence is TGTGCCACCAGCACAGGACTAGCGGGGGGCTACAATGAGCAGTTCTTC.

V usage is TRBV27 and J usage is TRBJ2-3; 9 positions agree with TRBD2. The V segment lost 4 bases and the J segment 4 bases; nucleotides outside the gene matches: 6. CDR1 and CDR2 from the germline V gene are MNHEY and SMNVEV (reference sequence). The CDR3 is made up of 15 amino acids. DNA of the CDR3: TGTGCCAGCAGTTCTCAGCGGGAGGCCCCAGATACGCAGTATTTT. Its translation is CASSSQREAPDTQYF.

The rearrangement uses TRBV18 and TRBJ2-1; 11 bases map to TRBD2. J lost 3 bases, V lost 8 bases, and 6 bases had no gene match. The germline V gene has CDR1 KGHSH and CDR2 LQKENI. CDR3 length equals 15 residues. The CDR3 sequence: CASLTGTSGYNEQFF. Here the CDR3 DNA reads TGTGCCAGCCTGACTGGGACTAGCGGCTACAATGAGCAGTTCTTC.